The rows below give T cell receptor beta chains drawn from one sample of a study of technical replicates of blood from several donors. Clones were sequenced by immunoSEQ multiplex PCR, and TCRdb holds only the in-frame ones, with some missing. This sample yields 70,000 to 85,000 clones, of which roughly 97% are seen a single time; about 0.19% belongs to the top ten. The specimen was T cells isolated from PBMCs. Receptor source: a human donor in good health. CDR3s include the opening cysteine and the closing phenylalanine or tryptophan. The order of the fields is V gene, clone size, J gene, D gene, CDR3 DNA, CDR3 protein. D genes are given only for firm matches. Clone sizes are given selectively: once, few, many, or a class where the clone is expanded.

V gene: TRBV9; clone size: NA; J gene: TRBJ2-7; D gene: TRBD1; CDR3 DNA: TGTGCCAGCAGCGGGACAGGTACCTACGAGCAGTACTTC; CDR3 protein: CASSGTGTYEQYF
V gene: TRBV13; clone size: NA; J gene: TRBJ1-1; D gene: NA; CDR3 DNA: TGTGCCAGCAGCTATCGCGTCCCTGAAGCTTTCTTT; CDR3 protein: CASSYRVPEAFF
V gene: TRBV19; clone size: NA; J gene: TRBJ1-6; D gene: NA; CDR3 DNA: TGTGCCAGTAGTACAATCATCTATTCCACAGCTGATAATTCACCCCTCCACTTT; CDR3 protein: CASSTIIYSTADNSPLHF
V gene: TRBV4-1; clone size: NA; J gene: TRBJ2-7; D gene: TRBD1; CDR3 DNA: TGCGCCAGCAGCCAACCCGGGACAGGGAATTATGACGAGCAGTACTTC; CDR3 protein: CASSQPGTGNYDEQYF
V gene: TRBV5-1; clone size: NA; J gene: TRBJ2-3; D gene: TRBD2; CDR3 DNA: TGCGCCAGCAGCTTGGCACCTAGCGGGAGTTTCGTCGGCGGCACAGATACGCAGTATTTT; CDR3 protein: CASSLAPSGSFVGGTDTQYF
V gene: TRBV19; clone size: NA; J gene: TRBJ2-1; D gene: TRBD2; CDR3 DNA: TGTGCCAGTAGTCCAAGGACTAGCGGGAGCGGGAATGAGCAGTTCTTC; CDR3 protein: CASSPRTSGSGNEQFF
V gene: TRBV11-2; clone size: NA; J gene: TRBJ2-6; D gene: TRBD1; CDR3 DNA: TGTGCCAGCCGGGCAGGGGGCTTCTCTGGGGCCAACGTCCTGACTTTC; CDR3 protein: CASRAGGFSGANVLTF
V gene: TRBV30; clone size: NA; J gene: TRBJ1-5; D gene: NA; CDR3 DNA: TGTGCCTGGAGTGGGTCGGTTAGCAATCAGCCCCAGCATTTT; CDR3 protein: CAWSGSVSNQPQHF
V gene: TRBV18; clone size: NA; J gene: TRBJ1-1; D gene: TRBD1; CDR3 DNA: TGTGCCAGCTCACCGACAGGGGCCGTGGGCACTGAAGCTTTCTTT; CDR3 protein: CASSPTGAVGTEAFF
V gene: TRBV11-3; clone size: NA; J gene: TRBJ2-7; D gene: NA; CDR3 DNA: TGTGCCAGCAGCTTGGGATCAGGACTACAGTACTTC; CDR3 protein: CASSLGSGLQYF
V gene: TRBV9; clone size: NA; J gene: TRBJ2-7; D gene: TRBD2; CDR3 DNA: TGTGCCAGCAGCGCCGGACTAGCGGCAACCTACGAGCAGTACTTC; CDR3 protein: CASSAGLAATYEQYF
V gene: TRBV7-8; clone size: NA; J gene: TRBJ2-3; D gene: TRBD1; CDR3 DNA: TGTGCCAGCAGCTTATTGGACAGGGGCACAGATACGCAGTATTTT; CDR3 protein: CASSLLDRGTDTQYF
V gene: TRBV27; clone size: NA; J gene: TRBJ1-2; D gene: TRBD1; CDR3 DNA: TGTGCCAGCAGGGGATACGGACAGGGGGATGGCTACACCTTC; CDR3 protein: CASRGYGQGDGYTF
V gene: TRBV4-1; clone size: once; J gene: TRBJ2-5; D gene: NA; CDR3 DNA: TGCGCCAGCAGCCAAGATGGGCTCGACGCTTGGGCAGAGACCCAGTACTTC; CDR3 protein: CASSQDGLDAWAETQYF
V gene: TRBV6-5; clone size: NA; J gene: TRBJ1-2; D gene: NA; CDR3 DNA: TGTGCCAGCACTCGGGACTACTATGGCTACACCTTC; CDR3 protein: CASTRDYYGYTF
V gene: TRBV4-1; clone size: NA; J gene: TRBJ2-7; D gene: NA; CDR3 DNA: TGCGCCAGCAGTCTTAGACACGCGATCTCCTACGAGCAGTACTTC; CDR3 protein: CASSLRHAISYEQYF
V gene: TRBV6-5; clone size: NA; J gene: TRBJ2-7; D gene: TRBD2; CDR3 DNA: TGTGCCAGCAGTTCGGCGGGAGGGCCAGGCTACGAGCAGTACTTC; CDR3 protein: CASSSAGGPGYEQYF
V gene: TRBV4-1; clone size: NA; J gene: TRBJ1-2; D gene: TRBD1; CDR3 DNA: TGCGCCAGCAGGGGGGCCCGACAGGGGACCTATGGCTACACCTTC; CDR3 protein: CASRGARQGTYGYTF
V gene: TRBV11-3; clone size: NA; J gene: TRBJ1-3; D gene: NA; CDR3 DNA: TGTGCCAGCAGCCTCCGGGGGTGGGCGAACAGCAACTCTGGAAACACCATATATTTT; CDR3 protein: CASSLRGWANSNSGNTIYF
V gene: TRBV27; clone size: NA; J gene: TRBJ2-7; D gene: TRBD2; CDR3 DNA: TGTGCCAGCAGTTTAGGGGTGCCTAGCGGCCCCTACGAGCAGTACTTC; CDR3 protein: CASSLGVPSGPYEQYF
V gene: TRBV28; clone size: NA; J gene: TRBJ1-1; D gene: TRBD1; CDR3 DNA: TGTGCCACCAGTTGGGACAGCCTGGTTGACACTGAAGCTTTCTTT; CDR3 protein: CATSWDSLVDTEAFF
V gene: TRBV12-5; clone size: NA; J gene: TRBJ1-1; D gene: NA; CDR3 DNA: TGTGCTAGTGGTTTGGTACTCGGGGGGAGAAACACTGAAGCTTTCTTT; CDR3 protein: CASGLVLGGRNTEAFF
V gene: TRBV7-7; clone size: NA; J gene: TRBJ2-5; D gene: NA; CDR3 DNA: TGTGCCAGCAGCTTCTCGGTTTCTAGTGGCGAGACCCAGTACTTC; CDR3 protein: CASSFSVSSGETQYF
V gene: TRBV28; clone size: NA; J gene: TRBJ2-7; D gene: TRBD2; CDR3 DNA: TGTGCCAGCAGTTGGGGGGGGAGGAACTACGAGCAGTACTTC; CDR3 protein: CASSWGGRNYEQYF
V gene: TRBV6-6; clone size: NA; J gene: TRBJ1-6; D gene: TRBD1; CDR3 DNA: TGTGCCAGCAGGACCGACAGGGCTGGAAATTCACCCCTCCACTTT; CDR3 protein: CASRTDRAGNSPLHF
V gene: TRBV5-1; clone size: NA; J gene: TRBJ2-5; D gene: TRBD2; CDR3 DNA: TGCGCCAGCAGCTATATAGCGGGAGCGGGGGAGACCCAGTACTTC; CDR3 protein: CASSYIAGAGETQYF
V gene: TRBV6-5; clone size: NA; J gene: TRBJ2-7; D gene: TRBD2; CDR3 DNA: TGTGCCAGCAGTTACGGCCCCGCGGGGGTCTACGAGCAGTACTTC; CDR3 protein: CASSYGPAGVYEQYF
V gene: TRBV10-1; clone size: once; J gene: TRBJ2-7; D gene: NA; CDR3 DNA: TGCGCCAGCAGTGAGATCTCTAGTTCCCTCCGCGAGCAGTACTTC; CDR3 protein: CASSEISSSLREQYF
V gene: TRBV10-3; clone size: NA; J gene: TRBJ2-7; D gene: NA; CDR3 DNA: TGTGCCATCAGTGAGGGGGGGTCAAGATACGAGCAGTACTTC; CDR3 protein: CAISEGGSRYEQYF
V gene: TRBV7-9; clone size: NA; J gene: TRBJ2-7; D gene: NA; CDR3 DNA: TGTGCCAGCAGGGGGGGAATCACCTACGAGCAGTACTTC; CDR3 protein: CASRGGITYEQYF
V gene: TRBV4-1; clone size: once; J gene: TRBJ2-3; D gene: NA; CDR3 DNA: TGCGCCAGCAGCCTCCGATTAGATGCAGATACGCAGTATTTT; CDR3 protein: CASSLRLDADTQYF
V gene: TRBV11-2; clone size: NA; J gene: TRBJ2-3; D gene: NA; CDR3 DNA: TGTGCCAGCAGCTTAGCTTGGGGCCTGCGCACAGATACGCAGTATTTT; CDR3 protein: CASSLAWGLRTDTQYF
V gene: TRBV6-4; clone size: once; J gene: TRBJ1-2; D gene: NA; CDR3 DNA: TGTGCCAGCAGTGACTCAGGCAGGGCATCGAATGGCTACACCTTC; CDR3 protein: CASSDSGRASNGYTF
V gene: TRBV27; clone size: NA; J gene: TRBJ1-5; D gene: TRBD1; CDR3 DNA: TGTGCCAGCAGCAACACCGGACAGGGGCGCCGCCAGCTCCAGCATTTT; CDR3 protein: CASSNTGQGRRQLQHF
V gene: TRBV28; clone size: NA; J gene: TRBJ1-3; D gene: NA; CDR3 DNA: TGTGCCAGCAGTGCTGAGATACCTGGAAACACCATATATTTT; CDR3 protein: CASSAEIPGNTIYF
V gene: TRBV9; clone size: NA; J gene: TRBJ2-3; D gene: NA; CDR3 DNA: TGTGCCAGCAGCGTACGGGGGTCTAGCACAGATACGCAGTATTTT; CDR3 protein: CASSVRGSSTDTQYF
V gene: TRBV28; clone size: NA; J gene: TRBJ2-7; D gene: TRBD1; CDR3 DNA: TGTGCCAGCAGCTACGGACAGGGGCGCGACGAGCAGTACTTC; CDR3 protein: CASSYGQGRDEQYF
V gene: TRBV28; clone size: NA; J gene: TRBJ1-1; D gene: NA; CDR3 DNA: TGTGCCAGCAGTATTTCGGGGGGCACCTTGGAGGGAATTTCAGCTTTCTTT; CDR3 protein: CASSISGGTLEGISAFF
V gene: TRBV6-5; clone size: NA; J gene: TRBJ1-2; D gene: NA; CDR3 DNA: TGTGCCAGCAGTTACCGGGACTCCCCATACGGCTACACCTTC; CDR3 protein: CASSYRDSPYGYTF
V gene: TRBV13; clone size: NA; J gene: TRBJ2-3; D gene: NA; CDR3 DNA: TGTGCCAGCAGCTTAGGCGTTAGCGGCTCCACAGATACGCAGTATTTT; CDR3 protein: CASSLGVSGSTDTQYF
V gene: TRBV7-6; clone size: NA; J gene: TRBJ2-2; D gene: NA; CDR3 DNA: TGTGCCAGCAGCTTTGACTCCCACGCCGGGGAGCTGTTTTTT; CDR3 protein: CASSFDSHAGELFF
V gene: TRBV5-1; clone size: NA; J gene: TRBJ2-5; D gene: TRBD1; CDR3 DNA: TGCGCCAGTACCGAAACGCGGGGACAGGGGGTCGGGGAGACCCAGTACTTC; CDR3 protein: CASTETRGQGVGETQYF
V gene: TRBV18; clone size: NA; J gene: TRBJ1-4; D gene: NA; CDR3 DNA: TGTGCCAGCTCACCGCAGGGGCCTAATGAAAAACTGTTTTTT; CDR3 protein: CASSPQGPNEKLFF
V gene: TRBV6-5; clone size: NA; J gene: TRBJ1-2; D gene: NA; CDR3 DNA: TGTGCCAGCAGCCAGGACAGACATGGCTACACCTTC; CDR3 protein: CASSQDRHGYTF